This record covers a single TCR beta chain. The antigen remains undetermined. TCR alpha and TCR beta cDNA libraries carrying sample barcodes and UMIs came from 5'RACE with constant-segment primers. MiXCR was run by TCRdb on the 5' RACE reads, yielding one entry per CDR3 protein. The sample includes fewer than 300,000 distinct CDR3 sequences, around 17% seen only once; the top ten take 20% to 25%. The data derive from a study of T-cell memory formation after mild COVID-19. Study in general: Clustering of TCRs was largely donor specific.

V dropped 5 bases and J dropped 1 base, with 11 bases sitting between them. CDR1 and CDR2 (germline): SGHTA, FQGTGA. The CDR3 is 14 residues long. The study, taken as a whole, reports: Pre-infection memory harbored some responding clones, suggesting cross-reactive memory joined.

Input material: PBMCs or a T cell subset sorted from them (not recorded which). The chain joins TRBV7-3 to TRBJ1-1; the D is unclear. This sequence was found in a man between 18 and 35 years old who had mild COVID-19 (a few samples of this study predate the infection). Cell type and time point are not known. This CDR3 is CASSAAGANTEAFF. The CDR3 DNA follows: TGTGCCAGCAGCGCCGCGGGAGCGAACACTGAAGCTTTCTTT.